A selection of T cell receptor beta chains follows, all from one sample in a study of PD-1 blockade in classical Hodgkin lymphoma. The table came from immunoSEQ multiplex PCR; TCRdb's copy has only in-frame clones and leaves some out. This sample yields 84,000 or so clones, of which around 90% are seen a single time; over 2% belongs to the top ten. Material: peripheral blood mononuclear cells (PBMCs), obtained before the second cycle of nivolumab. The source is a human donor with classical Hodgkin lymphoma. The CDR3 runs from the conserved cysteine through the conserved F or W. Fields, in order: J gene, CDR3 length, D gene, clone size, V gene, CDR3 DNA, CDR3 protein. The D gene is left open where the match is weak. Some rows mark clone size as missing; the rest say once, few, many or name a class of expanded clone.

>TRBJ1-2|13|NA|NA|TRBV27
TGTGCCAGCAGTTTATGGGCGGGGGTTGGCTACACCTTC
CASSLWAGVGYTF
>TRBJ2-3|10|NA|NA|TRBV2
TGTGCCAGCAGGGTAGTAGTGGAGTATTTT
CASRVVVEYF
>TRBJ1-2|16|NA|once|TRBV27
TGTGCCAGCAGTTTATCGCGGCCAGCAAGTAACTATGGCTACACCTTC
CASSLSRPASNYGYTF
>TRBJ2-5|16|TRBD1|NA|TRBV5-1
TGCGCCAGCAGCCAGAACAGTCCACAGGGGGGAGAGACCCAGTACTTC
CASSQNSPQGGETQYF
>TRBJ2-1|19|NA|NA|TRBV7-9
TGTGCCAGCAGCGACGGCCACCTTAATGGGCCAAGCTCCTACAATGAGCAGTTCTTC
CASSDGHLNGPSSYNEQFF
>TRBJ2-2|17|NA|NA|TRBV7-8
TGTGCCAGCGTCTTTTTTGGGGGCGCCCCGATGACCGGGGAGCTGTTTTTT
CASVFFGGAPMTGELFF
>TRBJ1-2|16|TRBD1|NA|TRBV6-6
TGTGCCAGCACCCTACCCCAGGGGGCGCAGGTCTATGGCTACACCTTC
CASTLPQGAQVYGYTF
>TRBJ1-2|13|NA|NA|TRBV27
TGTGCCAGCAGTCAAACAGGAGGATATGGCTACACCTTC
CASSQTGGYGYTF
>TRBJ2-2|16|NA|NA|TRBV4-1
TGCGCCAGCAGCCAAGTGCGCGGGACGAACACCGGGGAGCTGTTTTTT
CASSQVRGTNTGELFF
>TRBJ2-5|15|NA|NA|TRBV5-8
TGTGCCAGCAGCCAAGAGCCGGGGAAACAAGAGACCCAGTACTTC
CASSQEPGKQETQYF
>TRBJ2-5|15|NA|once|TRBV2
TGTGCCAGCAGTCAGGGTCCCTCACTGGAAGAGACCCAGTACTTC
CASSQGPSLEETQYF
>TRBJ1-3|14|NA|NA|TRBV4-1
TGCGCCAGCAGCCTTCAGAACTCTGGAAACACCATATATTTT
CASSLQNSGNTIYF
>TRBJ2-2|15|NA|once|TRBV5-1
TGCGCCAGCAGCTTCCGGAGACAGCCCACCGGGGAGCTGTTTTTT
CASSFRRQPTGELFF
>TRBJ2-3|14|NA|NA|TRBV5-6
TGTGCCAGCAGCTTGGTAACCACAGGAGATACGCAGTATTTT
CASSLVTTGDTQYF
>TRBJ1-6|15|NA|NA|TRBV30
TGTGCCTGGAGTGCGCAGCTAACACTGAATTCACCCCTCCACTTT
CAWSAQLTLNSPLHF
>TRBJ1-2|13|NA|NA|TRBV27
TGTGCCAGCAGTTTTACCCGGGTGGGTGGCTACACCTTC
CASSFTRVGGYTF
>TRBJ2-7|16|TRBD1|NA|TRBV6-6
TGTGCCAGCAGTTACTCGTCGACAGGGGGCTTTTACGAGCAGTACTTC
CASSYSSTGGFYEQYF
>TRBJ1-5|14|NA|NA|TRBV18
TGTGCCAGCTCACCGAACAGTGGCAATCAGCCCCAGCATTTT
CASSPNSGNQPQHF
>TRBJ1-2|16|TRBD1|once|TRBV19
TGTGCCAGCAAAGGGGGCAGGGGACTAGCTAACTATGGCTACACCTTC
CASKGGRGLANYGYTF
>TRBJ1-5|15|NA|NA|TRBV28
TGTGCCAGCATCCAGGGGATTACGAGCAATCAGCCCCAGCATTTT
CASIQGITSNQPQHF
>TRBJ2-7|14|TRBD1|NA|TRBV19
TGTGCCAGTAGTCGACAGGGGGCCGCCTACGAGCAGTACTTC
CASSRQGAAYEQYF
>TRBJ1-5|18|NA|NA|TRBV7-2
TGTGCCAGCAGCTTAGGAGGAGACATTTCGGCCGGCAATCAGCCCCAGCATTTT
CASSLGGDISAGNQPQHF
>TRBJ1-5|16|NA|NA|TRBV27
TGTGCCAGCAGTTCCTCTCGGGGCTTTGTCAATCAGCCCCAGCATTTT
CASSSSRGFVNQPQHF
>TRBJ2-7|15|TRBD2|once|TRBV5-5
TGTGCCAGCAGCCCTGGGACTAGCGGATACTACGAGCAGTACTTC
CASSPGTSGYYEQYF
>TRBJ1-2|16|NA|NA|TRBV2
TGTGCCAGCAGTGAAGCGCAGGGATCCGCGGACTATGGCTACACCTTC
CASSEAQGSADYGYTF
>TRBJ2-5|15|TRBD2|NA|TRBV14
TGTGCCAGCAGCCGCCTTAGCGGGATCCAAGAGACCCAGTACTTC
CASSRLSGIQETQYF
>TRBJ2-1|14|TRBD2|NA|TRBV10-3
TGTGCCATCAGCCCCGGGACTAGGTCCGGTGAGCAGTTCTTC
CAISPGTRSGEQFF
>TRBJ1-5|15|NA|NA|TRBV4-1
TGCGCCAGCAGCCCGCGGGTTGGGCCAGAGCAGCCCCAGCATTTT
CASSPRVGPEQPQHF
>TRBJ2-3|14|TRBD2|NA|TRBV5-6
TGTGCCAGCAGTTGGACTAGCGGGAAGGATACGCAGTATTTT
CASSWTSGKDTQYF
>TRBJ2-5|11|NA|once|TRBV5-6
TGTGCCAGCAGCCCGGGAGAGACCCAGTACTTC
CASSPGETQYF
>TRBJ1-1|13|NA|NA|TRBV6-5
TGTGCCAGCAGTTCAACCTTGAGGCCTGAAGCTTTCTTT
CASSSTLRPEAFF
>TRBJ1-5|13|NA|NA|TRBV5-1
TGCGCCAGCAGCTCCGACGGTAATCAGCCCCAGCATTTT
CASSSDGNQPQHF
>TRBJ2-3|14|NA|NA|TRBV18
TGTGCCAGCTCACCGGGGGCCTCCACAGATACGCAGTATTTT
CASSPGASTDTQYF
>TRBJ1-5|14|NA|once|TRBV27
TGTGCCAGCAGTTTACTTTTGGGGGCGCAGCCCCAGCATTTT
CASSLLLGAQPQHF
>TRBJ1-2|14|TRBD1|NA|TRBV28
TGTGCCAGCAGTACCGGGACAGGGGTCTATGGCTACACCTTC
CASSTGTGVYGYTF
>TRBJ1-4|12|NA|NA|TRBV15
TGTGCCACCAGCCCGGGGGGTGAAAAACTGTTTTTT
CATSPGGEKLFF
>TRBJ2-1|15|NA|NA|TRBV5-6
TGTGCCAGCAGCTTGGGTCTCAGCTCCTACAATGAGCAGTTCTTC
CASSLGLSSYNEQFF
>TRBJ1-3|11|NA|NA|TRBV6-1
TGTGCCAGCAGTCCCAGCAACACCATATATTTT
CASSPSNTIYF